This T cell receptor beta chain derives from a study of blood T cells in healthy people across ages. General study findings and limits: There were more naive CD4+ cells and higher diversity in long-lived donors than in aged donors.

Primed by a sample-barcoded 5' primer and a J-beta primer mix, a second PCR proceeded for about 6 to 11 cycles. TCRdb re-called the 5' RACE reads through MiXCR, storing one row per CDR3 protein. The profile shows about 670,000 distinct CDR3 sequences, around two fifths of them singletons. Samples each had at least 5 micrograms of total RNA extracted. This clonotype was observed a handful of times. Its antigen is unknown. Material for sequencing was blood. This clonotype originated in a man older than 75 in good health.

This CDR3 is CASSQGGLAVNEQFF. In nucleotides, the CDR3 is TGTGCCAGCAGCCAAGGGGGACTAGCGGTCAATGAGCAGTTCTTC. This chain uses TRBV4-2 with TRBJ2-1; 11 bases map to TRBD2. Germline V gene data show CDR1 as LGHNA and CDR2 as YNFKEQ. After removal of 1 base from V and 6 bases from J, the junction contained 2 bases not matched to a gene. This CDR3 is built from 15 residues.